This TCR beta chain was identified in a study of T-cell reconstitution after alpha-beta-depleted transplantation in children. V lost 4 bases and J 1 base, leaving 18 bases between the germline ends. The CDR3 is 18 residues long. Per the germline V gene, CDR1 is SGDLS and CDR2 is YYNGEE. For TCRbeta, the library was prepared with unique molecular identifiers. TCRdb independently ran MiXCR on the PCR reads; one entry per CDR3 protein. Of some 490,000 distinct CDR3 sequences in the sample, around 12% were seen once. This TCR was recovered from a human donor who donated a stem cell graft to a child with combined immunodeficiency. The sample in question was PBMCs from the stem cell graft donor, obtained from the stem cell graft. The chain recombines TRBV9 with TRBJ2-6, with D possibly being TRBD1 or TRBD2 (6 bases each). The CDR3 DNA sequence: TGTGCCAGCAGCAAGGGGGGCAGGGTAGGTTCTGGGGCCAACGTCCTGACTTTC. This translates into CASSKGGRVGSGANVLTF.